A single sample is the source of the 6 T cell receptor beta chains below, sequenced in a study of OX40 agonist ivuxolimab in advanced cancers. Assay: immunoSEQ multiplex PCR; the TCRdb copy retains only in-frame clones and omits some. Here the sample spans some 74,000 clones, approximately 82% being singletons. Sample: CD4+ or CD8+ T cells sorted from blood, taken in a trial of the OX40 agonist ivuxolimab. The receptor source for this set is an adult with an advanced solid tumor such as melanoma, head and neck, liver or kidney cancer.

The rearrangement joins TRBV5-2 to TRBJ1-2. TRBV5-2 is termed a pseudogene. CDR3 length equals 14 residues. CDR3 DNA sequence: TGTGCCAGCAAGCAGTACGAAAAGACCTATGGCTACACCTTC. Translated, it gives CASKQYEKTYGYTF.

V is TRBV4-3 and J is TRBJ1-6; 10 nucleotides agree with TRBD1. Germline loops: CDR1 LGHNA, CDR2 YSLEER. The V gene end was trimmed by 1 base and the J gene end by 7 bases; junction bases not matched to a gene: 4. The CDR3 is 16 residues long. The CDR3 protein is CASSQARTGGNSPLHF. The CDR3 nucleotides read TGCGCCAGCAGCCAAGCACGGACAGGGGGAAATTCACCCCTCCACTTT.

The CDR3 nucleotides are TGTGCCAGCAGCGGGGGACAGGGCACAGATACGCAGTATTTT. Translated, it gives CASSGGQGTDTQYF. The chain uses TRBV5-8 and TRBJ2-3, with 8 bases lining up with TRBD1. Trimming removed 4 bases from V and 1 base from J; junction bases left unmatched: 2. Germline CDR1 SGHTS, CDR2 YDEGEE. The CDR3 spans 14 residues. The full variable domain, in which reference TRBV5-8 and TRBJ2-3 provide the parts outside the CDR3, is EAGVTQSPTHLIKTRGQQATLRCSPISGHTSVYWYQQALGLGLQFLLWYDEGEERNRGNFPPRFSGRQFPNYSSELNVNALELEDSALYLCASSGGQGTDTQYFGPGTRLTVL.

This sequence joins TRBV5-1 and TRBJ1-6; 9 bases map to TRBD1. Germline V gene sequence: CDR1 SGHRS, CDR2 YFSETQ. With 0 bases clipped from V and 8 bases from J, the junction kept 6 bases outside the gene matches. This CDR3 has 16 residues. The CDR3 bases are TGCGCCAGCAGCTTGGCCGGGACAGGGCTTGATTCACCCCTCCACTTT. It yields the protein CASSLAGTGLDSPLHF.

The J gene is TRBJ1-2, the V gene TRBV5-1; TRBD1 agrees at 10 bases. The CDR3 covers 14 residues. The V gene's germline CDR1 is SGHRS and CDR2 YFSETQ. The trim removed 0 bases at V and 8 bases at J, leaving 4 bases unmatched. CDR3 DNA sequence: TGCGCCAGCAGCTTGGCCGGGACAGGGGTCGGCTACACCTTC. Translating it yields CASSLAGTGVGYTF. Together with reference TRBV5-1 and TRBJ1-2, the CDR3 gives the full variable domain: KAGVTQTPRYLIKTRGQQVTLSCSPISGHRSVSWYQQTPGQGLQFLFEYFSETQRNKGNFPGRFSGRQFSNSRSEMNVSTLELGDSALYLCASSLAGTGVGYTFGSGTRLTVV.

The chain couples TRBV4-3 to TRBJ1-2; TRBD1 might be the D (6 bases). CDR3 length equals 15 residues. Trimming removed 0 bases from V and 4 bases from J, with 12 bases in between. Germline-derived CDR1 and CDR2 are LGHNA and YSLEER. In DNA form, the CDR3 reads TGCGCCAGCAGCCAAGAGGGGGCCACTCCCTATGGCTACACCTTC. It specifies CASSQEGATPYGYTF.